These 25 T cell receptor beta chains originate from one sample sequenced in a study of cytomegalovirus exposure and HLA in healthy donors. Assay: immunoSEQ multiplex PCR; the TCRdb copy retains only in-frame clones and omits some. The sample carries roughly 150,000 clones, approximately 84% recorded once. The source material was PBMCs. The receptors originated from a young man in good health and CMV-seropositive.

The J gene is TRBJ1-1, the V gene TRBV12-5; the D is unclear. CDR3 length equals 13 residues. Between the trimmed V and J ends, which lost 4 bases and 1 base, there was a span of 7 bases. The germline gives CDR1 LGHNT, CDR2 FRNRAP. The DNA of the CDR3 is TGTGCTAGTGGTTATCGAGAGAACACTGAAGCTTTCTTT. This translates into CASGYRENTEAFF.

This sequence joins TRBV7-6 and TRBJ2-3, with 14 nucleotides matching TRBD2. With V trimmed by 4 bases and J by 4 bases, 7 bases remained unmatched. Germline lookup yields CDR1 SGHVS and CDR2 FNYEAQ. This CDR3 contains 17 residues. The CDR3 region has the DNA TGTGCCAGCAGCTCCGAGGGACTAGCGGGGGCTTCAGATACGCAGTATTTT. Amino acid sequence: CASSSEGLAGASDTQYF.

This clone was detected only once. The DNA for the CDR3 is TGTGCCAGCAGCCCCGAAGGGACTAGGAACACCGGGGAGCTGTTTTTT. This gives the protein CASSPEGTRNTGELFF. The rearrangement links TRBV9 to TRBJ2-2, with 8 bases fitting TRBD2. In germline, CDR1 is SGDLS, CDR2 YYNGEE. Trimming took 4 bases from V and 1 from J; bases not matched to a gene: 6. This CDR3 comprises 16 residues.

V is TRBV7-3 and J is TRBJ1-1; the match to TRBD1 covers 8 bases. CDR1 and CDR2 (germline): SGHTA, FQGTGA. Trimming at V came to 10 bases and at J to 1 base, leaving 5 bases not matched to a gene. This CDR3 contains 13 residues. CDR3 amino acids: CATAQGANTEAFF. The CDR3 DNA sequence: TGTGCCACCGCGCAGGGGGCGAACACTGAAGCTTTCTTT. The full variable domain, completed using reference TRBV7-3 and TRBJ1-1, is GAGVSQTPSNKVTEKGKYVELRCDPISGHTALYWYRQSLGQGPEFLIYFQGTGAADDSGLPNDRFFAVRPEGSVSTLKIQRTERGDSAVYLCATAQGANTEAFFGQGTRLTVV.

Note on this clone: The sample contains more than one DNA sequence encoding this CDR3. The chain couples TRBV7-9 to TRBJ2-3, with 7 positions matching TRBD2. The CDR3 consists of 14 residues. V shed 3 bases and J 0 bases; nucleotides not matched to a gene: 0. Germline loops: CDR1 SEHNR, CDR2 FQNEAQ (reference sequence). In DNA form, the CDR3 reads TGTGCCAGCAGCTTTAGCGGGAGCACAGATACGCAGTATTTT. The encoded protein is CASSFSGSTDTQYF.

This rearrangement joins TRBV5-1 to TRBJ2-7; D perhaps matches TRBD2 (6 bases). The CDR3 has 17 residues. The germline V gene has CDR1 SGHRS and CDR2 YFSETQ. Between the trimmed V and J ends, which lost 2 bases and 2 bases, there was a span of 20 bases. CDR3: CASSFQVAGRGPYEQYF. CDR3 coding DNA: TGCGCCAGCAGCTTCCAAGTAGCCGGGAGAGGACCCTACGAGCAGTACTTC.

The genes are TRBV4-3 and TRBJ2-7, with TRBD2 matching 13 bases. Germline V CDR1 and CDR2: LGHNA, YSLEER. Germline trimming cut 0 bases from V and 2 bases from J; bases unmatched to any gene: 7. The CDR3 is made up of 18 amino acids. This CDR3 reads CASSQDRGLAGLTYEQYF. In nucleotides, the CDR3 is TGCGCCAGCAGCCAAGATCGGGGACTAGCGGGACTTACCTACGAGCAGTACTTC.

J is TRBJ2-7 and V is TRBV7-2; the match to TRBD1 covers 7 bases. Germline lookup yields CDR1 SGHTA and CDR2 FQGNSA. The CDR3 consists of 14 residues. V lost 1 base to trimming and J lost 3 bases; unmatched junction nucleotides: 3. The CDR3 loop is CASSLGGQDYEQYF. DNA for the CDR3: TGTGCCAGCAGCTTAGGTGGACAGGACTACGAGCAGTACTTC. Complete variable domain (other parts from reference TRBV7-2 and TRBJ2-7): GAGVSQSPSNKVTEKGKDVELRCDPISGHTALYWYRQSLGQGLEFLIYFQGNSAPDKSGLPSDRFSAERTGGSVSTLTIQRTQQEDSAVYLCASSLGGQDYEQYFGPGTRLTVT.

The chain couples TRBV1 to TRBJ1-6. TRBV1 represents a pseudogene. The CDR3 spans 18 residues. DNA of the CDR3: TGCACCAGCAGCCCAGTTCTTCTATGCGGGGGACGGGTTTCACCCCTCCACTTT. Amino acid sequence: CTSSPVLLCGGRVSPLHF.

The V gene is TRBV7-2, the J gene TRBJ2-5; D perhaps matches TRBD2 (5 bases). Trimming removed 7 bases at V and 7 bases at J, with 22 bases between. From germline, CDR1 is SGHTA and CDR2 FQGNSA. The CDR3 totals 15 residues. CDR3 nucleotide sequence: TGTGCCAGCATCCCTGCAGCGGCCCTCCCGGGGACCCAGTACTTC. This codes for CASIPAAALPGTQYF.

The gene calls are TRBV12-5 and TRBJ2-1, with 12 bases identical to TRBD2. CDR3 length: 16 residues. Germline V gene data show CDR1 as LGHNT and CDR2 as FRNRAP. The trim removed 1 base at V and 4 bases at J, leaving 2 bases unmatched. The CDR3 here is CASGLGTSGVYNEQFF. DNA for the CDR3: TGTGCTAGTGGTTTGGGGACTAGCGGGGTGTACAATGAGCAGTTCTTC.

The chain recombines TRBV5-4 with TRBJ2-3; no firm D call. CDR3 length: 15 residues. Germline V gives CDR1 SGHNT, CDR2 YYREEE (reference sequence). The V and J ends lost 4 bases and 6 bases respectively, with 18 bases between them. CDR3 DNA sequence: TGTGCCAGCAGCACCAGACTGAGATCCGCCGATACGCAGTATTTT. As protein: CASSTRLRSADTQYF.

The chain employs TRBV7-2 and TRBJ2-5; 8 nucleotides align to TRBD2. Germline V CDR1 and CDR2: SGHTA, FQGNSA. J was trimmed by 5 bases and V by 5 bases; bases with no gene match: 7. The CDR3 contains 14 residues. DNA for the CDR3: TGTGCCAGCAGCCCGAGGACTAGCTGGGAGACCCAGTACTTC. Amino acids: CASSPRTSWETQYF.

The chain employs TRBV5-1 and TRBJ1-1; D may be TRBD1 (5 bases). Per germline, CDR1 SGHRS and CDR2 YFSETQ. Deletions cut 3 bases from V and 1 base from J, with 10 bases between. The CDR3 contains 14 residues. Here the CDR3 reads CASSSGGTNTEAFF. CDR3 sequence (DNA): TGCGCCAGCAGCTCGGGAGGGACGAACACTGAAGCTTTCTTT.

The J gene is TRBJ2-2, the V gene TRBV5-1, with a possible D match to TRBD1 (5 bases). CDR1 SGHRS and CDR2 YFSETQ come from the germline V gene. The CDR3 loop spans 15 amino acids. V was clipped by 1 base and J by 6 bases, with 13 bases between them. The CDR3: CASSLNTGFSGELFF. CDR3 in DNA: TGCGCCAGCAGCTTGAACACAGGATTCTCCGGGGAGCTGTTTTTT. The variable domain in full, completed from reference TRBV5-1 and TRBJ2-2, reads KAGVTQTPRYLIKTRGQQVTLSCSPISGHRSVSWYQQTPGQGLQFLFEYFSETQRNKGNFPGRFSGRQFSNSRSEMNVSTLELGDSALYLCASSLNTGFSGELFFGEGSRLTVL.

Here the CDR3 reads CASSLTANSGNTIYF. The CDR3 nucleotides are TGCGCCAGCAGCTTGACAGCAAACTCTGGAAACACCATATATTTT. J is TRBJ1-3 and V is TRBV5-1; D is uncertain. Germline V lookup: CDR1 SGHRS, CDR2 YFSETQ. V shed 1 base and J shed 0 bases, with 8 bases lying between them. The length of the CDR3 is 15 residues.

The chain is built from TRBV7-6 and TRBJ2-5; no clear D. Germline lookup yields CDR1 SGHVS and CDR2 FNYEAQ. V was cut by 3 bases and J by 3 bases, with 8 bases left in between. This CDR3 comprises 13 residues. DNA of the CDR3: TGTGCCAGCAGCTTGTCTCCAGAAGAGACCCAGTACTTC. It is translated as CASSLSPEETQYF.

CDR3 bases: TGTGCCAGCAACACCAGGACAGGGGACCCCTACGAGCAGTACTTC. Protein: CASNTRTGDPYEQYF. J is TRBJ2-7 and V is TRBV6-1; 9 bases agree with TRBD1. The germline V gene encodes CDR1 MNHNS and CDR2 SASEGT. The length of the CDR3 is 15 residues. V lost 7 bases, J lost 2 bases, and 9 bases stayed unmatched.

The chain employs TRBV6-5 and TRBJ1-6, with D unclear. This CDR3 is built from 12 residues. Per germline, CDR1 MNHEY and CDR2 SVGAGI. V was shortened by 6 bases and J by 12 bases, with 12 bases between the two germline ends. This CDR3 is CASSNPRIPLHF. DNA of the CDR3: TGTGCCAGCAGCAACCCGAGAATACCCCTCCACTTT.

The chain combines TRBV7-2 with TRBJ2-1, with D perhaps TRBD1 (6 bases). In germline, CDR1 is SGHTA, CDR2 FQGNSA. The CDR3 has 19 residues. Trimming cost V 1 base and J 0 bases, with 19 bases left between them. CDR3: CASSLDAGTPYSSYNEQFF. CDR3 bases: TGTGCCAGCAGCTTAGATGCAGGGACACCTTATTCCTCCTACAATGAGCAGTTCTTC.

The chain combines TRBV6-6 with TRBJ1-4, with 9 bases matching TRBD1. The length of the CDR3 is 15 residues. Per the germline V gene, CDR1 is MNHNY and CDR2 is SVGAGI (reference sequence). With 5 bases clipped from V and 8 bases from J, the junction kept 9 bases outside the gene matches. CDR3 sequence: CASSQTGTGTEKLFF. The CDR3 coding sequence is TGTGCCAGCAGTCAAACCGGGACAGGGACCGAAAAACTGTTTTTT.

The chain employs TRBV27 and TRBJ2-2; D is uncertain. Germline V CDR1 and CDR2: MNHEY, SMNVEV (reference sequence). This CDR3 is built from 12 residues. V was pared by 2 bases and J by 7 bases, with 5 bases between. CDR3 coding DNA: TGTGCCAGCAGTTTACTCGGCGGGGAGCTGTTTTTT. This gives the protein CASSLLGGELFF.

V gene TRBV18 combines with J gene TRBJ2-2, with D tentatively TRBD1 (5 bases). V lost 3 bases and J 1 base, leaving 9 bases between the germline ends. The germline V gene encodes CDR1 KGHSH and CDR2 LQKENI. The CDR3 totals 15 residues. CDR3 nucleotides: TGTGCCAGCTCACCCATGACAGTGAACACCGGGGAGCTGTTTTTT. Its protein is CASSPMTVNTGELFF.

V gene TRBV6-5 combines with J gene TRBJ2-7; the D gene is possibly TRBD1 (6 bases). V gave up 6 bases and J gave up 0 bases, with 12 bases separating them. The CDR3 consists of 14 residues. Germline V gene sequence: CDR1 MNHEY, CDR2 SVGAGI. DNA of the CDR3: TGTGCCAGCAGACAGGGCTTGGGCTCCTACGAGCAGTACTTC. It translates to CASRQGLGSYEQYF.

The chain combines TRBV5-4 with TRBJ2-2, with 11 bases lining up with TRBD2. From germline, CDR1 is SGHNT and CDR2 YYREEE (reference sequence). The ends lost 4 bases at V and 4 bases at J; junction bases unmatched: 12. The CDR3 runs 18 residues. CDR3 sequence: CASSSTSGRSLGTGELFF. CDR3 nucleotide sequence: TGTGCCAGCAGCAGCACTAGCGGGAGAAGTTTAGGCACCGGGGAGCTGTTTTTT. The full variable domain, in which reference TRBV5-4 and TRBJ2-2 provide the parts outside the CDR3, is ETGVTQSPTHLIKTRGQQVTLRCSSQSGHNTVSWYQQALGQGPQFIFQYYREEENGRGNFPPRFSGLQFPNYSSELNVNALELDDSALYLCASSSTSGRSLGTGELFFGEGSRLTVL.